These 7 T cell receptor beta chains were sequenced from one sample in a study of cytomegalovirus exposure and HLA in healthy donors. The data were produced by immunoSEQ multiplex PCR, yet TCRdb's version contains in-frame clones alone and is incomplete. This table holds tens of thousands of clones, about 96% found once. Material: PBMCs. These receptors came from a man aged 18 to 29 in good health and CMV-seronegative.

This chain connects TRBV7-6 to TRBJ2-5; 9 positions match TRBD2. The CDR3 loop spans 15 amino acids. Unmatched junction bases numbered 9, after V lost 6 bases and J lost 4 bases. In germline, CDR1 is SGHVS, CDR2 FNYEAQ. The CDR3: CASSFSGSRGETQYF. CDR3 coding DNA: TGTGCCAGCAGTTTTAGCGGGAGTCGTGGAGAGACCCAGTACTTC.

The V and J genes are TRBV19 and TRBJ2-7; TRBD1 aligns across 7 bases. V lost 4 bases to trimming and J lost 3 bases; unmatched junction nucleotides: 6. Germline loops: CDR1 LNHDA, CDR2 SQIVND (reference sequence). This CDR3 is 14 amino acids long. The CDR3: CASSKGTGVYEQYF. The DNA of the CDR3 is TGTGCCAGTAGTAAGGGAACAGGGGTCTACGAGCAGTACTTC.

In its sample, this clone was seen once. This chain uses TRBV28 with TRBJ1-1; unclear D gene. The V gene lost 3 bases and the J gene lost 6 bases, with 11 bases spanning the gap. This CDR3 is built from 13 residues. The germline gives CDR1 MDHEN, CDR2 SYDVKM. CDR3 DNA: TGTGCCAGCAGTTTGAGACAAATATCTGAAGCTTTCTTT. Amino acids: CASSLRQISEAFF.

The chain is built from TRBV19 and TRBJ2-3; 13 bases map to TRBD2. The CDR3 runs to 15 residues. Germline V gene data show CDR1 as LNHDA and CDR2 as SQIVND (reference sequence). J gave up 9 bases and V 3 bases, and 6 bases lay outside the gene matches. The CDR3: CASSIGLAGAGTQYF. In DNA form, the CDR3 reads TGTGCCAGTAGTATCGGACTAGCGGGAGCGGGAACGCAGTATTTT.

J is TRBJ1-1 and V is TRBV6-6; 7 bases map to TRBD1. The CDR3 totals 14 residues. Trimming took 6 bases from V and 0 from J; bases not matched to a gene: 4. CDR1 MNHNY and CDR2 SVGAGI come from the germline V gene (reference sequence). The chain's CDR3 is CASSPGQLNTEAFF. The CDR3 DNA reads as TGTGCCAGCAGCCCGGGACAGTTGAACACTGAAGCTTTCTTT.

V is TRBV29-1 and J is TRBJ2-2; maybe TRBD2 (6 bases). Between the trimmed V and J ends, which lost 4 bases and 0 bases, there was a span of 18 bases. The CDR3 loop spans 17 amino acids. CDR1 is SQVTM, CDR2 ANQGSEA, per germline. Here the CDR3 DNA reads TGCAGCGTTGCCGGGGGAGACGCTATGACGAACACCGGGGAGCTGTTTTTT. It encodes CSVAGGDAMTNTGELFF.

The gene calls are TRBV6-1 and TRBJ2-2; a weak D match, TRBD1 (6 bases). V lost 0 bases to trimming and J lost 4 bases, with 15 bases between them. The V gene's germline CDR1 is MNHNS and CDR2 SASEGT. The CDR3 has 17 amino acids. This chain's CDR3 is CASSEAYRVGSTGELFF. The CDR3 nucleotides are TGTGCCAGCAGTGAAGCCTACAGGGTCGGAAGCACCGGGGAGCTGTTTTTT.